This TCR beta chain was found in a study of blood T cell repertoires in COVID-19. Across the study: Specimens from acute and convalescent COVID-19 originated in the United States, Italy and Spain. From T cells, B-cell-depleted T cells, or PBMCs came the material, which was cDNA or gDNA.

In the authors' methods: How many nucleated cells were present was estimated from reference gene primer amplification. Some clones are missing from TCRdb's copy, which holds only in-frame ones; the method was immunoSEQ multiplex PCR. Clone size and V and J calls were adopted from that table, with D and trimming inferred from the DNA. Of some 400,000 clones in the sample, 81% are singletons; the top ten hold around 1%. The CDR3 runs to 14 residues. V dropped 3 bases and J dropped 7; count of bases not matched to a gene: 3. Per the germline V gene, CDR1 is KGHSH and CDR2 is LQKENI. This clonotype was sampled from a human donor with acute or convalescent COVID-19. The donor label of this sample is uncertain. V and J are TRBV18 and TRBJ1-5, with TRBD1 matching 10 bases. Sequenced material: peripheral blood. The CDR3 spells CASSPDRGQQPQHF. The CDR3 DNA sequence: TGTGCCAGCTCACCCGACAGGGGGCAACAGCCCCAGCATTTT.